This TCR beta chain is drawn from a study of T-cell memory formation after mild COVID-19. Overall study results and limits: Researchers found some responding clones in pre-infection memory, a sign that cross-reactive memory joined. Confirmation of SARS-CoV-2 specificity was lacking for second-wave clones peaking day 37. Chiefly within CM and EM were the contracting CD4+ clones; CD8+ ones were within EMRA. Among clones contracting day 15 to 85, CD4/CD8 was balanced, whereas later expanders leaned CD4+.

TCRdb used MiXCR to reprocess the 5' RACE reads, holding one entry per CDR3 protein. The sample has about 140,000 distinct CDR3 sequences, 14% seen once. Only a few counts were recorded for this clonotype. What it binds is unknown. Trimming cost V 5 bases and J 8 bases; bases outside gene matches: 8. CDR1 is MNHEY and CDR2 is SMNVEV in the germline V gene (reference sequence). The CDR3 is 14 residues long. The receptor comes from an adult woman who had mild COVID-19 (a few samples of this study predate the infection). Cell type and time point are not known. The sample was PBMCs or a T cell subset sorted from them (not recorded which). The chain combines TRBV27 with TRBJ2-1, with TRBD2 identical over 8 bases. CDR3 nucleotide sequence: TGTGCCAGCAGTCCGGGACTAGGATCCTATGAGCAGTTCTTC. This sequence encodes CASSPGLGSYEQFF.